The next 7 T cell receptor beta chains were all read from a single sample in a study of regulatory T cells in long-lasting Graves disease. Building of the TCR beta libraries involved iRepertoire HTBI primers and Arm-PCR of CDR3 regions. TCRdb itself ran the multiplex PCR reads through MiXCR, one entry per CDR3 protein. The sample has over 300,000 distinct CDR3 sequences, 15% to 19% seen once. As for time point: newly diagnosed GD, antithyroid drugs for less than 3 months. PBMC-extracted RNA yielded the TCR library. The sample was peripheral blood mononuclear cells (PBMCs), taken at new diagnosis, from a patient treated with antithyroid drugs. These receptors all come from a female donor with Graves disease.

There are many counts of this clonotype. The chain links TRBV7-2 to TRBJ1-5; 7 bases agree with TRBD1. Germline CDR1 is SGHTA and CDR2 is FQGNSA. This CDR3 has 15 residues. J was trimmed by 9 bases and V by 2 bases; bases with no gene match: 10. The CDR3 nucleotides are TGTGCCAGCAGCTTATATTCAGGGGGGGGTGGGCCCCAGCATTTT. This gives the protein CASSLYSGGGGPQHF.

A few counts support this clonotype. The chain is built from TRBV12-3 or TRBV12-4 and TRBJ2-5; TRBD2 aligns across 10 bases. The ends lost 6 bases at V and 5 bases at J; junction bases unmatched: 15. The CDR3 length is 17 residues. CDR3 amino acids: CASSLGLAGVLDETQYF. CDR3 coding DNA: TGTGCCAGCAGCCTGGGGCTAGCGGGAGTGCTCGACGAGACCCAGTACTTC.

Written as DNA, the CDR3 is TGTGCCAGCAGCTTAGTACTAGATAAAAGTGAGCAGTTCTTC. Its translation is CASSLVLDKSEQFF. The chain recombines TRBV7-2 with TRBJ2-1, with D perhaps matching TRBD2 (5 bases). CDR3 length: 14 residues. V lost 1 base and J lost 9, with 13 bases in between. CDR1 SGHTA and CDR2 FQGNSA come from the germline V gene.

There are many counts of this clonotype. In DNA, the CDR3 is TGTGCCAGCAGTGAGGAGCGGGGTGATACGCAGTATTTT. Protein sequence: CASSEERGDTQYF. The chain joins TRBV6-1 to TRBJ2-3, with TRBD2 identical over 7 bases. Per germline, CDR1 MNHNS and CDR2 SASEGT. J gave up 6 bases and V 3 bases, and 3 bases lay outside the gene matches. The CDR3 loop spans 13 amino acids.

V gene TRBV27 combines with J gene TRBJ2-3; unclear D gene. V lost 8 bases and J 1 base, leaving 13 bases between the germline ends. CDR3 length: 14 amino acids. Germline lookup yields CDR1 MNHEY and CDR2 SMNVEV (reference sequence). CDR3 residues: CASGVGFGTDTQYF. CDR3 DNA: TGTGCCAGCGGGGTCGGGTTTGGCACAGATACGCAGTATTTT.

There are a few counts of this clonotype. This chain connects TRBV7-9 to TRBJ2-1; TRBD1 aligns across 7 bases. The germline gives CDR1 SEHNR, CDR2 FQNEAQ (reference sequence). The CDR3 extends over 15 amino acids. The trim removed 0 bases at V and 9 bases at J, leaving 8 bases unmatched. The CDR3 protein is CASSLAGGPNGEQFF. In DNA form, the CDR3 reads TGTGCCAGCAGCTTAGCAGGGGGCCCCAATGGTGAGCAGTTCTTC.

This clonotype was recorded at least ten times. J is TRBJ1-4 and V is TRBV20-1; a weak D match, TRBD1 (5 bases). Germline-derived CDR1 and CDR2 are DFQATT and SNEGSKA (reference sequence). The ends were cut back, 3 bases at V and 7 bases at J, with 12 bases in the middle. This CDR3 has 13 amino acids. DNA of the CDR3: TGCAGTGCTAGGGTCCTGGGGGGTGAAAAACTGTTTTTT. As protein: CSARVLGGEKLFF.